The 32 T cell receptor beta chains given below trace back to one sample, sequenced in a study of T-cell memory formation after mild COVID-19. A single record per CDR3 protein comes from TCRdb applying MiXCR to the 5' RACE reads. Among about 410,000 distinct CDR3 sequences listed, 23% were seen once. The sequencing sample was made of PBMCs or a T cell subset sorted from them (not recorded which). These receptors originate from an adult woman who had mild COVID-19 (a few samples of this study predate the infection). Cell type and time point are not known.

This clonotype was detected ten times or more. At one of its ends the junction is not consistent with the germline gene, which may arise from a read error. This rearrangement joins TRBV6-2 or TRBV6-3 to TRBJ2-7, with D perhaps TRBD2 (6 bases). Germline values: CDR1 MNHEY, CDR2 SVGEGT. This CDR3 comprises 13 residues. CDR3 DNA sequence: TGCGCCAGCAGTACCGGGGGAGTGTACGAGCAGTACTTC. Amino acid sequence: CASSTGGVYEQYF.

The chain recombines TRBV7-2 with TRBJ2-7, with 8 positions matching TRBD2. The CDR3 has 15 residues. V was clipped by 4 bases and J by 3 bases; unmatched bases: 8. Germline CDR1 SGHTA, CDR2 FQGNSA. The CDR3 DNA sequence: TGTGCCAGCAGCTCTCGAGCGGGAGTCGGCTACGAGCAGTACTTC. Its protein product is CASSSRAGVGYEQYF.

The J gene is TRBJ1-6, the V gene TRBV18, with D maybe TRBD1 (5 bases). V dropped 3 bases and J dropped 10 bases, with 16 bases sitting between them. The CDR3 totals 15 residues. Per the germline V gene, CDR1 is KGHSH and CDR2 is LQKENI. The CDR3 region has the DNA TGTGCCAGCTCACCCGGATGGGGGAATGGGTCACCCCTCCACTTT. Its protein is CASSPGWGNGSPLHF. Together with reference TRBV18 and TRBJ1-6, the CDR3 gives the full variable domain: NAGVMQNPRHLVRRRGQEARLRCSPMKGHSHVYWYRQLPEEGLKFMVYLQKENIIDESGMPKERFSAEFPKEGPSILRIQQVVRGDSAAYFCASSPGWGNGSPLHFGNGTRLTVT.

This clonotype was seen more than once but under ten times. The chain employs TRBV5-1 and TRBJ2-7, with 7 nucleotides matching TRBD2. CDR3 length: 14 amino acids. V shed 3 bases and J 4 bases; nucleotides not matched to a gene: 7. From germline, CDR1 is SGHRS and CDR2 YFSETQ. The CDR3 DNA reads as TGCGCCAGCAGCTACACTAGCGCAACATACGAGCAGTACTTC. This codes for CASSYTSATYEQYF.

The V call is TRBV6-6, the J call TRBJ1-1, with D possibly TRBD1 on 5 matching bases. The V gene lost 6 bases and the J gene lost 11 bases, with 16 bases spanning the gap. The V gene's germline CDR1 is MNHNY and CDR2 SVGAGI (reference sequence). The CDR3 contains 12 residues. The CDR3 DNA follows: TGTGCCAGCAGCCCTGGGACCCGGTGGGCTTTCTTT. Translating gives CASSPGTRWAFF.

The chain carries TRBV12-3 or TRBV12-4 and TRBJ1-6; 11 positions match TRBD1. V dropped 6 bases and J dropped 10; count of bases not matched to a gene: 5. CDR3 length equals 14 residues. The CDR3 is CASSGTGGPSPLHF. The CDR3 DNA is TGTGCCAGCAGCGGGACAGGGGGGCCATCACCCCTCCACTTT.

The chain links TRBV7-9 to TRBJ1-2, with TRBD1 matching 7 bases. There are 14 residues in the CDR3. V lost 5 bases to trimming and J lost 5 bases; unmatched junction nucleotides: 8. Germline V CDR1 and CDR2: SEHNR, FQNEAQ (reference sequence). CDR3: CASSGYPGQYGYTF. The CDR3 nucleotides read TGTGCCAGCAGCGGGTACCCGGGACAGTATGGCTACACCTTC.

A few counts support this clonotype. The gene calls are TRBV5-1 and TRBJ2-7; 9 bases fit TRBD1. Germline-derived CDR1 and CDR2 are SGHRS and YFSETQ. Trimming at V came to 5 bases and at J to 5 bases, leaving 8 bases not matched to a gene. The CDR3 is made up of 14 amino acids. The CDR3 protein is CASRPGTGRDEQYF. CDR3 DNA sequence: TGCGCCAGCAGACCCGGGACAGGGAGGGACGAGCAGTACTTC.

The count of this clonotype is one. V is TRBV11-2 and J is TRBJ2-2; tentative D call: TRBD1 (6 bases). Germline values: CDR1 SGHAT, CDR2 FQNNGV. The CDR3 has 15 amino acids. Trimming left V 2 bases short and J 0 bases short, with 7 bases between. The CDR3: CASSLNRANTGELFF. The CDR3 nucleotides are TGTGCCAGCAGCTTAAACAGGGCGAACACCGGGGAGCTGTTTTTT.

This clonotype was picked up a small number of times. This rearrangement joins TRBV5-1 to TRBJ2-7; 7 positions match TRBD2. V lost 4 bases, J lost 4 bases, and 5 bases stayed unmatched. There are 13 residues in the CDR3. Germline V gene data show CDR1 as SGHRS and CDR2 as YFSETQ. CDR3 sequence: CASSQQRGYEQYF. The CDR3 DNA follows: TGCGCCAGCAGCCAGCAGCGGGGATACGAGCAGTACTTC.

The chain employs TRBV15 and TRBJ2-5, with D perhaps TRBD1 (6 bases). The CDR3 runs 17 residues. Per the germline V gene, CDR1 is LNHNV and CDR2 is YYDKDF (reference sequence). Trimming pared 0 bases from V and 3 bases from J, leaving 17 bases between. The CDR3 DNA sequence: TGTGCCACCAGCAGAGATTTTGGGACAAGGGAAAAAGAGACCCAGTACTTC. Translation gives CATSRDFGTREKETQYF.

This clonotype came up a few times. A junction boundary mismatches the germline segment, possibly from a read error. The chain has TRBV6-5 and TRBJ2-1; perhaps TRBD2 as D (6 bases). Germline V gene lookup returns CDR1 MNHEY and CDR2 SVGAGI. This CDR3 spans 13 amino acids. The CDR3, as DNA: TGTGCCAGCAGTTACTCACAACCCGGGAGTAGGATCTTC. Translating gives CASSYSQPGSRIF.

This clonotype has a handful of counts. V and J are TRBV12-3 or TRBV12-4 and TRBJ2-3; no clear D. The CDR3 is 14 amino acids. V lost 6 bases to trimming and J lost 2 bases, with 12 bases between them. The CDR3 region has the DNA TGTGCCAGCAGCCACCAGTCAGACACAGATACGCAGTATTTT. This sequence encodes CASSHQSDTDTQYF.

This clonotype occurred a few times. DNA for the CDR3: TGCGCCAGCAGCCAAGACTCGACGAACCACAATGAGCAGTTCTTC. Its translation is CASSQDSTNHNEQFF. The gene calls are TRBV5-1 and TRBJ2-1, with no clear D. Between the trimmed V and J ends, which lost 4 bases and 5 bases, there was a span of 16 bases. The CDR3 is made up of 15 amino acids. Per germline, CDR1 SGHRS and CDR2 YFSETQ.

This clonotype has only a few counts. V usage is TRBV6-5 and J usage is TRBJ2-1, with 10 nucleotides matching TRBD2. CDR3 length: 16 residues. In germline, CDR1 is MNHEY, CDR2 SVGAGI. Trimming removed 6 bases from V and 2 bases from J; junction bases left unmatched: 7. CDR3: CASRTTGTSAYNEQFF. Written as DNA, the CDR3 is TGTGCCAGCAGAACAACCGGGACTAGCGCCTACAATGAGCAGTTCTTC.

The gene calls are TRBV15 and TRBJ2-7, with D tentatively TRBD2 (7 bases). The germline V and J ends were trimmed by 5 bases and 3 bases, with 17 bases remaining between them. The CDR3 has 15 amino acids. Germline loops: CDR1 LNHNV, CDR2 YYDKDF (reference sequence). The CDR3 loop is CATSEGGDDHYEQYF. The CDR3 region has the DNA TGTGCCACCAGCGAGGGGGGGGACGATCACTACGAGCAGTACTTC. The complete variable domain, with remaining parts taken from reference TRBV15 and TRBJ2-7, reads DAMVIQNPRYQVTQFGKPVTLSCSQTLNHNVMYWYQQKSSQAPKLLFHYYDKDFNNEADTPDNFQSRRPNTSFCFLDIRSPGLGDTAMYLCATSEGGDDHYEQYFGPGTRLTVT.

The chain joins TRBV7-2 to TRBJ2-3; 7 bases match TRBD1. Germline trimming cut 2 bases from V and 3 bases from J; bases unmatched to any gene: 11. The CDR3 is 17 amino acids. Germline V CDR1 and CDR2: SGHTA, FQGNSA. The CDR3 here is CASSLHSGTVVTDTQYF. The CDR3 DNA follows: TGTGCCAGCAGCTTACATTCTGGGACAGTGGTGACAGATACGCAGTATTTT.

This clonotype was picked up a small number of times. CDR3 loop: CSVGGVDYGYTF. CDR3 nucleotides: TGCAGCGTCGGCGGGGTTGACTATGGCTACACCTTC. V and J are TRBV29-1 and TRBJ1-2; D not certain. The germline V gene has CDR1 SQVTM and CDR2 ANQGSEA. Trimming cost V 6 bases and J 3 bases, with 11 bases left between them. The length of the CDR3 is 12 residues.

This clonotype was found a few times. The chain joins TRBV7-2 to TRBJ2-5, with D perhaps TRBD2 (6 bases). Trimming removed 6 bases from V and 5 bases from J, with 10 bases in between. The germline gives CDR1 SGHTA, CDR2 FQGNSA. The CDR3 is 12 amino acids. CDR3 coding DNA: TGTGCCAGCAGTTATCTAGCGGAGACCCAGTACTTC. This codes for CASSYLAETQYF.

This clonotype was seen at least ten times. This sequence joins TRBV12-3 or TRBV12-4 and TRBJ2-2, with 8 bases identical to TRBD1. V lost 5 bases to trimming and J lost 9 bases; unmatched junction nucleotides: 14. The CDR3 contains 16 residues. The CDR3 here is CASSLTGDAGFRELFF. In nucleotides, the CDR3 is TGTGCCAGCAGTCTGACAGGGGATGCGGGGTTTCGGGAGCTGTTTTTT.

CDR3 coding DNA: TGTGCCAGCAGCAAAGGAGTGCACACGCCGAAATACAATGAGCAGTTCTTC. This translates into CASSKGVHTPKYNEQFF. This chain links TRBV21-1 with TRBJ2-1. TRBV21-1 is a known pseudogene. The CDR3 covers 17 residues.

The chain carries TRBV12-3 or TRBV12-4 and TRBJ2-1, with 16 bases that match TRBD2. V was clipped by 5 bases and J by 9 bases; unmatched bases: 7. The CDR3 contains 16 residues. This CDR3 is CASSPPGLAGGTEQFF. CDR3 coding DNA: TGTGCCAGCAGTCCCCCGGGACTAGCGGGAGGGACTGAGCAGTTCTTC.

V usage is TRBV5-4 and J usage is TRBJ2-2, with 9 bases lining up with TRBD2. After removal of 0 bases from V and 1 base from J, the junction contained 4 bases not matched to a gene. This CDR3 spans 17 amino acids. Germline lookup yields CDR1 SGHNT and CDR2 YYREEE (reference sequence). The CDR3 reads CASSLGLAAMNTGELFF. CDR3 DNA sequence: TGTGCCAGCAGCTTGGGACTAGCGGCAATGAACACCGGGGAGCTGTTTTTT.

The chain has TRBV11-2 and TRBJ2-7, with TRBD1 matching 7 bases. The V and J ends lost 5 bases and 2 bases, in that order; junction bases with no gene match: 9. Germline values: CDR1 SGHAT, CDR2 FQNNGV. The CDR3 sequence is 15 residues long. The CDR3 DNA reads TGTGCCAGCAGCCGCGACAGGGAAGGTACCTACGAGCAGTACTTC. It codes for CASSRDREGTYEQYF. Full variable domain (missing parts from reference TRBV11-2 and TRBJ2-7): EAGVAQSPRYKIIEKRQSVAFWCNPISGHATLYWYQQILGQGPKLLIQFQNNGVVDDSQLPKDRFSAERLKGVDSTLKIQPAKLEDSAVYLCASSRDREGTYEQYFGPGTRLTVT.

This clonotype was seen a few times. The gene calls are TRBV4-1 and TRBJ2-2; TRBD2 aligns across 9 bases. V lost 3 bases and J lost 0; bases outside the gene matches: 8. This CDR3 spans 18 amino acids. Looked up from germline, CDR1 is MGHRA and CDR2 is YSYEKL. The CDR3 loop reads CASSQTRLAASNTGELFF. The CDR3 DNA follows: TGCGCCAGCAGCCAGACTCGACTAGCGGCTTCGAACACCGGGGAGCTGTTTTTT.

This chain connects TRBV11-2 to TRBJ2-2, with TRBD2 matching over 10 bases. Trimming removed 6 bases from V and 5 bases from J; junction bases left unmatched: 6. Germline CDR1 is SGHAT and CDR2 is FQNNGV. This CDR3 is built from 15 residues. CDR3 DNA sequence: TGTGCCAGCAGGACTCCGGGACTAGCGACCGGGGAGCTGTTTTTT. It encodes CASRTPGLATGELFF.

This clonotype was found a few times. The chain recombines TRBV7-2 with TRBJ2-1; 8 nucleotides match TRBD2. Germline V CDR1 and CDR2: SGHTA, FQGNSA. The ends lost 3 bases at V and 8 bases at J; junction bases unmatched: 12. CDR3 length: 16 residues. The CDR3 DNA is TGTGCCAGCAGCTTCGCGCTACTAGCGGCTGGATATGAGCAGTTCTTC. Translation: CASSFALLAAGYEQFF.

The V gene is TRBV15, the J gene TRBJ1-1; D is unresolved. With 5 bases removed from V and 1 base from J, the gap between germline ends came to 11 bases. Per germline, CDR1 LNHNV and CDR2 YYDKDF (reference sequence). The CDR3 has 14 residues. The chain's CDR3 is CATSAGSQNTEAFF. For the CDR3, the DNA is TGTGCCACCAGCGCGGGTAGCCAGAACACTGAAGCTTTCTTT.

This clonotype was seen repeatedly, ten times or more. V usage is TRBV11-2 and J usage is TRBJ2-5; possible D gene TRBD2, 7 bases. The V gene's germline CDR1 is SGHAT and CDR2 FQNNGV. The V end lost 1 base, the J end lost 5 bases, and 11 bases lay between the germline ends. This CDR3 is built from 14 residues. The CDR3 spells CASSLVAGAETQYF. In DNA form, the CDR3 reads TGTGCCAGCAGCTTAGTTGCGGGGGCCGAGACCCAGTACTTC.

The chain combines TRBV27 with TRBJ1-1; D uncertain. This CDR3 is built from 13 residues. Germline V gene data show CDR1 as MNHEY and CDR2 as SMNVEV (reference sequence). V lost 5 bases and J lost 2, with 9 bases in between. CDR3 sequence reads: CASSASTNTEAFF. CDR3 DNA sequence: TGTGCCAGCAGTGCGTCAACCAACACTGAAGCTTTCTTT.

In this sample, this clonotype turned up a few times. The chain combines TRBV6-5 with TRBJ1-1, with TRBD1 matching over 8 bases. The ends lost 2 bases at V and 5 bases at J; junction bases unmatched: 4. Germline values: CDR1 MNHEY, CDR2 SVGAGI. The length of the CDR3 is 14 residues. As DNA, the CDR3 is TGTGCCAGCAGTTACCAGGGGGCTCATACTGAAGCTTTCTTT. This sequence encodes CASSYQGAHTEAFF.

This clonotype has just a few counts. The V call is TRBV7-9, the J call TRBJ2-7; 8 bases agree with TRBD1. This CDR3 has 14 residues. CDR1 is SEHNR and CDR2 is FQNEAQ in the germline V gene (reference sequence). The J segment lost 5 bases and the V segment lost 1 base, leaving 4 bases of the junction unmatched. This CDR3 is CASSLGTGLNEQYF. Here the CDR3 DNA reads TGTGCCAGCAGCTTAGGGACAGGGCTCAACGAGCAGTACTTC.